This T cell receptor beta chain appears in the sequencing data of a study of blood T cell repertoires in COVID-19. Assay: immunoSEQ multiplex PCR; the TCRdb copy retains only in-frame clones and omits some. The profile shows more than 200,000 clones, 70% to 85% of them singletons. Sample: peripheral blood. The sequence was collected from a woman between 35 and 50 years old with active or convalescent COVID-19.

The CDR3 loop is CASSPGTGSYEKLFF. In DNA form, the CDR3 reads TGTGCCAGCAGCCCCGGGACAGGGAGTTATGAAAAACTGTTTTTT. This rearrangement joins TRBV5-8 to TRBJ1-4; the match to TRBD1 covers 9 bases. From germline, CDR1 is SGHTS and CDR2 YDEGEE. The CDR3 contains 15 residues. The junction had 7 bases not matched to a gene; V was cut back by 4 bases and J by 6 bases.